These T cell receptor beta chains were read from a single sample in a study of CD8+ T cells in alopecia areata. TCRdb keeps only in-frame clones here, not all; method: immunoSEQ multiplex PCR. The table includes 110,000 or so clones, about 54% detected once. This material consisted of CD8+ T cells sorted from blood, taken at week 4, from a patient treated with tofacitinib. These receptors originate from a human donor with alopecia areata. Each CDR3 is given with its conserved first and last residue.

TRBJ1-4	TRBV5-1	CASSIHVATNEKLFF
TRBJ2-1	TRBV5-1	CASSVGPVYNEQFF
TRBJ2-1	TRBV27	CASSPPSVYSYNEQFF
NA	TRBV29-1	CSVGTGGYEQYF
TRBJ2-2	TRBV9	CASSATHGPTGELFF
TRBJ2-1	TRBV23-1	CASSPSRPTYNEQFF
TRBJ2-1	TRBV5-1	CASSLDLGTGDYNEQFF
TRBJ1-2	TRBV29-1	CSVGGTSYGYTF
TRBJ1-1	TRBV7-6	CASSFGTGHVEAFF
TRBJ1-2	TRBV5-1	CASSPRTENYGYTF